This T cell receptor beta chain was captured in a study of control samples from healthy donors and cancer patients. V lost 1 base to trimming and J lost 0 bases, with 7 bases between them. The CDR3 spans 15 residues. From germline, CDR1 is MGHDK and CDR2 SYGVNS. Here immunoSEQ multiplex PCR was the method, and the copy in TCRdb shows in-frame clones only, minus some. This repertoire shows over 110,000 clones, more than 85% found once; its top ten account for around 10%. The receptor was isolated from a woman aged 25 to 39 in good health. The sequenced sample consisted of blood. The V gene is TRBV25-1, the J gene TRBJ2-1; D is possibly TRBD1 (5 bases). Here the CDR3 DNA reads TGTGCCAGCAGTGAATGGGGCGGCTCCTACAATGAGCAGTTCTTC. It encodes CASSEWGGSYNEQFF.